The 18 T cell receptor beta chains below come from one sample, sequenced in a study of identical twins. MiXCR, applied by TCRdb to the 5' RACE reads, yields one record per CDR3 protein. The table has 650,000 to 750,000 distinct CDR3 sequences, 20% to 25% seen once. The sample was also reused in another study, on T cells expressing NK-cell markers.

Material: PBMCs. All receptors derive from a woman younger than 30 in good health.

The CDR3 DNA is TGTGCCAGTAGTAGCGGACGGAACAATCAGCCCCAGCATTTT. It yields the protein CASSSGRNNQPQHF. This chain joins TRBV19 and TRBJ1-5; no definite D call. Germline V gene sequence: CDR1 LNHDA, CDR2 SQIVND (reference sequence). The CDR3 is made up of 14 amino acids. V lost 4 bases, J lost 3 bases, and 10 bases lay in between.

The chain combines TRBV4-2 with TRBJ2-1, with D unclear. Germline V gives CDR1 LGHNA, CDR2 YNFKEQ. Deletions cut 3 bases from V and 5 bases from J, with 8 bases between. The CDR3 is 13 amino acids. CDR3 amino acids: CASSQTQDNEQFF. In DNA form, the CDR3 reads TGTGCCAGCAGCCAGACTCAGGACAATGAGCAGTTCTTC.

The chain carries TRBV3-1 and TRBJ1-2; TRBD1 might be the D (5 bases). This CDR3 region has 15 residues. Germline-derived CDR1 and CDR2 are LGHDT and YNNKEL (reference sequence). V dropped 1 base and J dropped 2 bases, with 11 bases sitting between them. The chain's CDR3 is CASSQVGDGNYGYTF. In DNA, the CDR3 is TGTGCCAGCAGCCAAGTTGGGGACGGGAACTATGGCTACACCTTC.

The chain links TRBV6-1 to TRBJ1-5; a weak D match, TRBD1 (6 bases). Trimming pared 4 bases from V and 5 bases from J, leaving 18 bases between. In germline, CDR1 is MNHNS, CDR2 SASEGT. The length of the CDR3 is 16 residues. CDR3 DNA: TGTGCCAGCAGTGGAGTCTGGGGGCGCGGGGATCAGCCCCAGCATTTT. It translates to CASSGVWGRGDQPQHF.

This clonotype was seen a handful of times. This chain uses TRBV6-6 with TRBJ2-2, with D uncertain. In germline, CDR1 is MNHNY, CDR2 SVGAGI (reference sequence). The V end lost 10 bases, the J end lost 5 bases, and 8 bases lay between the germline ends. The CDR3 loop spans 11 amino acids. Here the CDR3 reads CATGATGELFF. The DNA for the CDR3 is TGTGCCACCGGTGCGACCGGGGAGCTGTTTTTT.

The rearrangement uses TRBV29-1 and TRBJ2-3; 8 bases align to TRBD2. CDR1 and CDR2 (germline): SQVTM, ANQGSEA. The J segment lost 2 bases and the V segment lost 3 bases, leaving 4 bases of the junction unmatched. This CDR3 is 14 amino acids long. The CDR3 reads CSVEPGGPTDTQYF. Here the CDR3 DNA reads TGCAGCGTTGAGCCGGGAGGGCCCACAGATACGCAGTATTTT.

This clonotype appeared many times. This chain links TRBV6-5 with TRBJ2-4; D possibly uses TRBD1 or TRBD2 (5 bases each). The CDR3 contains 16 residues. Looked up from germline, CDR1 is MNHEY and CDR2 is SVGAGI. V lost 0 bases, J lost 7 bases, and 16 bases lay in between. This CDR3 is CASSYSRDGGRNIQYF. CDR3 bases: TGTGCCAGCAGTTACTCCCGGGACGGCGGCAGGAACATTCAGTACTTC.

Here the CDR3 reads CSAREGTGTYEQYF. CDR3 bases: TGCAGTGCTAGGGAGGGGACAGGGACATACGAGCAGTACTTC. The chain joins TRBV20-1 to TRBJ2-7; 9 bases align to TRBD1. This CDR3 spans 14 amino acids. Germline CDR1 DFQATT, CDR2 SNEGSKA (reference sequence). Trimming at V came to 3 bases and at J to 4 bases, leaving 7 bases not matched to a gene.

This chain joins TRBV2 and TRBJ1-2, with unresolved D. V shed 7 bases and J shed 1 base, with 13 bases lying between them. Germline CDR1 reads SNHLY; CDR2 reads FYNNEI. This CDR3 region has 14 residues. In DNA form, the CDR3 reads TGTGCCAGCATCCCGCCCGAGATTAACTATGGCTACACCTTC. Translation gives CASIPPEINYGYTF.

This clonotype was counted ten times or more. The chain has TRBV12-3 or TRBV12-4 and TRBJ2-2; 8 nucleotides agree with TRBD2. The trim removed 3 bases at V and 4 bases at J, leaving 7 bases unmatched. The CDR3 runs 16 residues. The CDR3 coding sequence is TGTGCCAGCAGTTTGGGGACTAGAAGGGGCACCGGGGAGCTGTTTTTT. It is translated as CASSLGTRRGTGELFF.

The chain uses TRBV5-1 and TRBJ2-3; TRBD2 aligns across 8 bases. Losses at the gene ends were 3 bases for V and 0 bases for J; bases not matched to a gene: 6. CDR3 length: 16 residues. CDR1 and CDR2 from the germline V gene are SGHRS and YFSETQ. CDR3 sequence (DNA): TGCGCCAGCAGCTCGGTAACTAGCGGTAGCACAGATACGCAGTATTTT. Translation: CASSSVTSGSTDTQYF.

Only a few counts were recorded for this clonotype. CDR3 bases: TGCGCCAGCAGCTTCACTGGACAGGGAGGTGACTACGAGCAGTACTTC. It specifies CASSFTGQGGDYEQYF. The rearrangement links TRBV5-1 to TRBJ2-7; 8 bases are a match to TRBD1. V gave up 2 bases and J gave up 3 bases; unmatched junction bases: 10. This CDR3 has 16 residues. Germline values: CDR1 SGHRS, CDR2 YFSETQ.

This clonotype was seen ten or more times. The chain carries TRBV20-1 and TRBJ1-5, with 7 bases aligning to TRBD1. This CDR3 spans 17 amino acids. Germline CDR1 and CDR2: DFQATT and SNEGSKA (reference sequence). V lost 0 bases, J lost 4 bases, and 12 bases stayed unmatched. The CDR3 region is CSAREPTQGPLNQPQHF. The CDR3 DNA sequence: TGCAGTGCTAGAGAACCTACACAGGGGCCTCTGAATCAGCCCCAGCATTTT.

This rearrangement joins TRBV12-3 or TRBV12-4 to TRBJ2-3; 9 bases agree with TRBD1. This CDR3 contains 15 residues. The J segment lost 2 bases and the V segment lost 6 bases, leaving 6 bases of the junction unmatched. CDR3 nucleotide sequence: TGTGCCAGCAGCCAGGGGACAGGGCACACAGATACGCAGTATTTT. Protein: CASSQGTGHTDTQYF.

This sequence joins TRBV7-9 and TRBJ2-1; 7 bases agree with TRBD2. Germline V gene sequence: CDR1 SEHNR, CDR2 FQNEAQ (reference sequence). After removal of 3 bases from V and 6 bases from J, the junction contained 8 bases not matched to a gene. The length of the CDR3 is 15 residues. The CDR3: CASSLIEGGPNEQFF. CDR3 sequence (DNA): TGTGCCAGCAGCTTGATCGAGGGAGGGCCCAATGAGCAGTTCTTC.

The chain carries TRBV7-9 and TRBJ1-2, with 8 bases lining up with TRBD1. The CDR3 extends over 15 amino acids. J lost 0 bases, V lost 6 bases, and 6 bases had no gene match. CDR1 is SEHNR and CDR2 is FQNEAQ in the germline V gene (reference sequence). For the CDR3, the DNA is TGTGCCAGCAGTTTCCCAGGGGGCACTAACTATGGCTACACCTTC. Translated: CASSFPGGTNYGYTF.

The gene calls are TRBV5-1 and TRBJ2-3, with D perhaps matching TRBD1 (6 bases). CDR1 is SGHRS, CDR2 YFSETQ, per germline. The CDR3 runs 16 residues. Trimming left V 5 bases short and J 4 bases short, with 20 bases between. The CDR3 coding sequence is TGCGCCAGCAGGAAGGTCAGGGGCGCGGGTTCAGATACGCAGTATTTT. It translates to CASRKVRGAGSDTQYF.

This clonotype has just a few counts. V usage is TRBV5-1 and J usage is TRBJ2-7; D is possibly TRBD1 (6 bases). V dropped 0 bases and J dropped 2 bases, with 12 bases sitting between them. Germline values: CDR1 SGHRS, CDR2 YFSETQ. There are 15 residues in the CDR3. CDR3 coding DNA: TGCGCCAGCAGCTTGGAAGGGGGAGAAACCTACGAGCAGTACTTC. Translating it yields CASSLEGGETYEQYF.